The 7 T cell receptor beta chains listed next were all sequenced from one sample in a study of T cell clones after liver transplantation. Generated by immunoSEQ multiplex PCR, the TCRdb table keeps only in-frame clones and is missing some. The repertoire holds 55,000 or so clones, with 70% to 75% as singletons. Sequencing used CD4+ T cells from blood, obtained before liver transplant. The receptors stem from a human donor who received a liver transplant.

V gene TRBV6-5 combines with J gene TRBJ2-7; a possible D gene is TRBD2 (6 bases). V lost 3 bases and J 2 bases, leaving 11 bases between the germline ends. The CDR3 sequence is 14 residues long. Germline CDR1 reads MNHEY; CDR2 reads SVGAGI. This chain's CDR3 is CASSYSGVPYEQYF. The CDR3 nucleotides read TGTGCCAGCAGTTATTCGGGAGTACCCTACGAGCAGTACTTC.

J is TRBJ1-1 and V is TRBV14, with 7 bases matching TRBD1. The CDR3 loop spans 15 amino acids. Germline CDR1 is SGHDN and CDR2 is FVKESK. The V and J ends lost 7 bases and 1 base, in that order; junction bases with no gene match: 9. CDR3 bases: TGTGCCAGCAACCCGACAGGGTCCCCGAACACTGAAGCTTTCTTT. Translated: CASNPTGSPNTEAFF.

The CDR3 protein is CASSASGLTDTQYF. CDR3 bases: TGTGCCAGCAGCGCTAGCGGTCTCACAGATACGCAGTATTTT. V and J are TRBV9 and TRBJ2-3; 7 bases fit TRBD2. Germline CDR1 SGDLS, CDR2 YYNGEE. This CDR3 spans 14 amino acids. J lost 2 bases, V lost 3 bases, and 3 bases had no gene match.

This clone was counted a single time. The chain combines TRBV5-1 with TRBJ2-3; tentatively, D is TRBD1 (6 bases). Trimming took 2 bases from V and 5 from J, leaving 12 bases between them. CDR1 is SGHRS, CDR2 YFSETQ, per germline. CDR3 length: 14 residues. The CDR3 spells CASSFQGWQDTQYF. CDR3 bases: TGCGCCAGCAGCTTCCAGGGGTGGCAAGATACGCAGTATTTT.

This chain joins TRBV6-5 and TRBJ2-4; D unresolved. This CDR3 contains 15 residues. Germline CDR1 is MNHEY and CDR2 is SVGAGI. V lost 0 bases and J 0 bases, leaving 6 bases between the germline ends. This CDR3 reads CASSYSAEAKNIQYF. CDR3 in DNA: TGTGCCAGCAGTTACTCGGCAGAAGCCAAAAACATTCAGTACTTC.

This clone occurred once. J is TRBJ2-7 and V is TRBV2; D is possibly TRBD1 (6 bases). Germline V CDR1 and CDR2: SNHLY, FYNNEI. This CDR3 has 14 amino acids. V was trimmed by 4 bases and J by 2 bases, leaving 12 bases between them. The CDR3, as DNA: TGTGCCAGCAGTGTACAGGGCAAAGCCTACGAGCAGTACTTC. Amino acids: CASSVQGKAYEQYF.

The chain carries TRBV30 and TRBJ1-5, with a tentative D call TRBD1 (5 bases). V gave up 2 bases and J gave up 7 bases, with 12 bases separating them. Germline loops: CDR1 GTSNPN, CDR2 SVGIG (reference sequence). The CDR3 is 13 amino acids. In DNA, the CDR3 is TGTGCCTGGAGTACAAGGGGAGGACAGCCCCAGCATTTT. As protein: CAWSTRGGQPQHF.